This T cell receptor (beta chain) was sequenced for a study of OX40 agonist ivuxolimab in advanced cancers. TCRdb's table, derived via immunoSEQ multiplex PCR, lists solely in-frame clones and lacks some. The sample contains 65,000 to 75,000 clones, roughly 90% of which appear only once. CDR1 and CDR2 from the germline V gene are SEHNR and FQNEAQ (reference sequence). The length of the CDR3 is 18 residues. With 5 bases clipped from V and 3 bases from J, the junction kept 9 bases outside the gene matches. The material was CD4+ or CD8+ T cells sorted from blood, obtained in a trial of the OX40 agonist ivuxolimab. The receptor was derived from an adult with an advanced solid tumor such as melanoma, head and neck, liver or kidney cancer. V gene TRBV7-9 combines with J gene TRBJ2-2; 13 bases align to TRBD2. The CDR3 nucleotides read TGTGCCAGCAGCGTCCTCGGGACTAGCGGGATTCACACCGGGGAGCTGTTTTTT. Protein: CASSVLGTSGIHTGELFF.